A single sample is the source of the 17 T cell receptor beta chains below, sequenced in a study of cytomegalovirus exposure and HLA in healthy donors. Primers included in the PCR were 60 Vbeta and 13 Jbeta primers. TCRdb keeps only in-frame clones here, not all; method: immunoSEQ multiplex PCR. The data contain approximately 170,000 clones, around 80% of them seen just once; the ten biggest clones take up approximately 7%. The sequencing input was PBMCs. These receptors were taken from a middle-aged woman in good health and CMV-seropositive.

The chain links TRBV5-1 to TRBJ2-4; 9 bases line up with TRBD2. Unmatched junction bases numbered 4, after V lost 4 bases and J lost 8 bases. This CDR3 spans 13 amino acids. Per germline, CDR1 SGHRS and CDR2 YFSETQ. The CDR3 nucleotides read TGCGCCAGCAGCGTAGCGGGGGTGGACATTCAGTACTTC. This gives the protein CASSVAGVDIQYF.

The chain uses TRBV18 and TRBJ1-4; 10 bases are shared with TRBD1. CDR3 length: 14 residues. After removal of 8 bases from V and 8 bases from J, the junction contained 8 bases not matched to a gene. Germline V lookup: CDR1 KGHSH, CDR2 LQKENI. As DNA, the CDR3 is TGTGCCAGCAGGATCGGACAGGGGGGCGAAAAACTGTTTTTT. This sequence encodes CASRIGQGGEKLFF.

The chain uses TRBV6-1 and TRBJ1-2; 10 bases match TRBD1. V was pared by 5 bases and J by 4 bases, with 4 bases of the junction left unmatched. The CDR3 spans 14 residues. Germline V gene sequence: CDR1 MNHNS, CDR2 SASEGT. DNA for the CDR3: TGTGCCAGCAGTTGGGACAGGGGTGCCTATGGCTACACCTTC. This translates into CASSWDRGAYGYTF.

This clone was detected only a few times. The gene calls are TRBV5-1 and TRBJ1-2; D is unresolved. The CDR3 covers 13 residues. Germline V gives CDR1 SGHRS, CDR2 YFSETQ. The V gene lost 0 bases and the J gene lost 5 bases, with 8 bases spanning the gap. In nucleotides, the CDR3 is TGCGCCAGCAGCTTGGGACTCACGTATGGCTACACCTTC. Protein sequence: CASSLGLTYGYTF.

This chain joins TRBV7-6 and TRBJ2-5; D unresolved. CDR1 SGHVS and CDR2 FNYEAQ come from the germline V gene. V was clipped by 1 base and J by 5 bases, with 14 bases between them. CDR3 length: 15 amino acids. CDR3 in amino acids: CASSLVDTFSETQYF. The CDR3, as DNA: TGTGCCAGCAGCTTAGTTGACACGTTCTCGGAGACCCAGTACTTC.

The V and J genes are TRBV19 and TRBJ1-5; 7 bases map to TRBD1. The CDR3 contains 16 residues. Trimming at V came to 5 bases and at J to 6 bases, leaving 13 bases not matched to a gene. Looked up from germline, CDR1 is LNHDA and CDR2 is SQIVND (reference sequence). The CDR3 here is CASSSVTGFSVQPQHF. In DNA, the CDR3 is TGTGCCAGTAGTTCGGTGACAGGGTTCTCTGTTCAGCCCCAGCATTTT. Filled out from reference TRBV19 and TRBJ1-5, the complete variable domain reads DGGITQSPKYLFRKEGQNVTLSCEQNLNHDAMYWYRQDPGQGLRLIYYSQIVNDFQKGDIAEGYSVSREKKESFPLTVTSAQKNPTAFYLCASSSVTGFSVQPQHFGDGTRLSIL.

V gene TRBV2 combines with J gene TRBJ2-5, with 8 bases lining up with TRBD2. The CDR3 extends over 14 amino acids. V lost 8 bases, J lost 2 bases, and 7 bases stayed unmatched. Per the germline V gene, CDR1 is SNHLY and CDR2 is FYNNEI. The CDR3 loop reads CASGTRGRQETQYF. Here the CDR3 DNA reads TGTGCCAGCGGGACTAGAGGGAGACAAGAGACCCAGTACTTC.

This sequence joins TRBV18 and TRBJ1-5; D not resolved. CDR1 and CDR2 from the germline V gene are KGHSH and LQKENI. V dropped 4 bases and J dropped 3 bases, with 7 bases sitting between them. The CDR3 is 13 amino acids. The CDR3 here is CASSQTVNQPQHF. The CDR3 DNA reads TGTGCCAGCTCACAAACAGTCAATCAGCCCCAGCATTTT.

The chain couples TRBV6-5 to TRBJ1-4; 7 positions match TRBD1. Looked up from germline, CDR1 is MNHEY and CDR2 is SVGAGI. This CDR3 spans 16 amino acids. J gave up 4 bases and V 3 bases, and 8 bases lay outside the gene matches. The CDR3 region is CASSYKGTALNEKLFF. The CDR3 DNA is TGTGCCAGCAGTTATAAAGGGACAGCCCTTAATGAAAAACTGTTTTTT.

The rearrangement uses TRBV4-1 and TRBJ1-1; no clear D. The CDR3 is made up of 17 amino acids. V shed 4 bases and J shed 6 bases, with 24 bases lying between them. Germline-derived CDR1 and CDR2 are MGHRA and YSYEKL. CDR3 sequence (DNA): TGCGCCAGCAGCCTGACGGACTTCGGACCCTCCGGCGCTGAAGCTTTCTTT. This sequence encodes CASSLTDFGPSGAEAFF.

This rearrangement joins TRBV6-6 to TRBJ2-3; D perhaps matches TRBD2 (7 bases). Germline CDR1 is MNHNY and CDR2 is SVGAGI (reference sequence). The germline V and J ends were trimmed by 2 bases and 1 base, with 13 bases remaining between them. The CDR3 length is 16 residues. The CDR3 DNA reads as TGTGCCAGCAGTTACGCGGGGGCGAGCGGCACAGATACGCAGTATTTT. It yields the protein CASSYAGASGTDTQYF.

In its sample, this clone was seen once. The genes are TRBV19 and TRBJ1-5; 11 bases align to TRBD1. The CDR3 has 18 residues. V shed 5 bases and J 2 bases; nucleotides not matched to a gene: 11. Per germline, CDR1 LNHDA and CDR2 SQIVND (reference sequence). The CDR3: CASSVRTGGLGGNQPQHF. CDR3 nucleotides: TGTGCCAGTAGTGTCCGGACAGGGGGCCTGGGAGGCAATCAGCCCCAGCATTTT.

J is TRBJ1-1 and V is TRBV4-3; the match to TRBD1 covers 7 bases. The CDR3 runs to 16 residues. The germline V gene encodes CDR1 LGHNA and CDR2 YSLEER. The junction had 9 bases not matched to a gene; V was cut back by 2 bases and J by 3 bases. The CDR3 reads CASSQTHRGMDTEAFF. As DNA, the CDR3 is TGCGCCAGCAGCCAAACCCACAGGGGTATGGACACTGAAGCTTTCTTT.

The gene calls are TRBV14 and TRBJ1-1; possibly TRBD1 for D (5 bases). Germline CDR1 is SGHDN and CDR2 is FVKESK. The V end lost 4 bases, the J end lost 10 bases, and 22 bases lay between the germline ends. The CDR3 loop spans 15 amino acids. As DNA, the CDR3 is TGTGCCAGCAGCCCAGCAGGAGGGCAGGGATCGGGAGCTTTCTTT. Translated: CASSPAGGQGSGAFF.

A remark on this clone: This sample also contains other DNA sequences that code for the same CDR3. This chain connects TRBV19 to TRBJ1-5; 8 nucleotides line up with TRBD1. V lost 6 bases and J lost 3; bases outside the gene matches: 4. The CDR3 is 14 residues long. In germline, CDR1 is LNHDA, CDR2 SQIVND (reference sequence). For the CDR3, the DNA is TGTGCCAGTAGCCCGACAGGGGACAATCAGCCCCAGCATTTT. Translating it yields CASSPTGDNQPQHF.

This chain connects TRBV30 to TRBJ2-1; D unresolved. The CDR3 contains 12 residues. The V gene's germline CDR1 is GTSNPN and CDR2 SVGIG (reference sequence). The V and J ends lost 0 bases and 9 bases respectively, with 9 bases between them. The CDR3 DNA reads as TGTGCCTGGAGTGTCCTAGTCACTGAGCAGTTCTTC. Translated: CAWSVLVTEQFF.

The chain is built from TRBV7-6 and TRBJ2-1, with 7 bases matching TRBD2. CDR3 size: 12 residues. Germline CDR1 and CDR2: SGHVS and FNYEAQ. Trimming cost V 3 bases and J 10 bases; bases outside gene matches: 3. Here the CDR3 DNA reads TGTGCCAGCAGCTTGATCGGGGGGGAGCAGTTCTTC. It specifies CASSLIGGEQFF.